Listed below are T cell receptor beta chains from one sample, sequenced in a study of blood T cell repertoires in COVID-19. The table came from immunoSEQ multiplex PCR; TCRdb's copy has only in-frame clones and leaves some out. The table records a few hundred thousand clones, around nine tenths of them present only once. The sample taken for sequencing was peripheral blood. The receptors were sampled from a woman in her sixties with COVID-19, enrolled during active disease. Both conserved end residues are part of each CDR3. Only some rows state a clone size, as once, few, many or a class for expanded clones.

>TRBJ1-1|NA|TRBV27
CASSPRGDNTEAFF
>TRBJ1-1|NA|TRBV14
CATEPRQGATNTEAFF
>TRBJ2-1|NA|TRBV6-6
CASKEAGASYNEQFF
>TRBJ2-5|NA|TRBV7-3
CASRPGGTSGGAAETQYF
>TRBJ1-1|once|TRBV7-8
CASSLAGAASEAFF
>TRBJ2-3|NA|TRBV4-1
CASSQGGGQATDTQYF
>TRBJ1-5|NA|TRBV2
CASRQGGNQPQHF
>TRBJ2-7|NA|TRBV3-1/TRBV3-2
CASTGTGYSEQYF
>TRBJ1-2|NA|TRBV19
CASSKAKKDRAFTF
>TRBJ2-3|NA|TRBV5-1
CASSLDRGVGTDTQYF
>TRBJ1-1|NA|TRBV4-1
CASRRENGGAEAFF
>TRBJ2-1|once|TRBV3-1/TRBV3-2
CASHPGPGDEQFF
>TRBJ1-1|NA|TRBV3-1/TRBV3-2
CASSPSVRGTEAFF
>TRBJ2-1|once|TRBV5-1
CASSLGAYLSNEQFF
>TRBJ2-3|NA|TRBV5-1
CASSRGASGGTDTQYF
>TRBJ1-3|once|TRBV20-1
CSASFTGEDTIYF
>TRBJ2-7|NA|TRBV5-6
CASSLQGPGTSGVPYEQYF
>TRBJ1-2|NA|TRBV3-1/TRBV3-2
CASSQTANYGYTF
>TRBJ2-7|once|TRBV27
CASSSGTVPREQYF
>TRBJ1-2|NA|TRBV4-3
CASSPGQGRGYGYTF
>TRBJ1-2|NA|TRBV7-2
CASSLSWGDDYGYTF
>TRBJ2-3|few|TRBV7-7
CASSPSRGAGARTDTQYF
>TRBJ2-2|once|TRBV18
CASSPLDNTGELFF
>TRBJ1-4|NA|TRBV5-6
CASSLGDRGRKLFF
>TRBJ1-2|NA|TRBV5-6
CASSLGDRVGYGYTF
>TRBJ2-3|NA|TRBV4-1
CASSRGSGGADTQYF
>TRBJ2-3|NA|TRBV7-3
CASSSPPDTQYF
>TRBJ2-3|NA|TRBV5-6
CASRDNADTQYF
>TRBJ2-7|NA|TRBV5-1
CASSLAETGGNYEQYF
>TRBJ1-5|NA|TRBV19
CASSIVADRVLSNQPQHF
>TRBJ2-1|NA|TRBV10-2
CASRTSGNNEQFF
>TRBJ1-6|NA|TRBV30
CAWSVTQGDSPLHF
>TRBJ2-5|once|TRBV24-1
CATSDYRQGVETQYF
>TRBJ1-1|NA|TRBV7-2
CASSIAGSLNTEAFF
>TRBJ1-6|NA|TRBV6-6
CASSSPDRGVSPLHF
>TRBJ1-6|NA|TRBV19
CASGTSGALHF
>TRBJ1-1|NA|TRBV6-6
CASSPGVWSTEAFF
>TRBJ1-2|once|TRBV5-4
CASSKGQGFTNYGYTF
>TRBJ1-4|NA|TRBV18
CASSPRQGTTNEKLFF